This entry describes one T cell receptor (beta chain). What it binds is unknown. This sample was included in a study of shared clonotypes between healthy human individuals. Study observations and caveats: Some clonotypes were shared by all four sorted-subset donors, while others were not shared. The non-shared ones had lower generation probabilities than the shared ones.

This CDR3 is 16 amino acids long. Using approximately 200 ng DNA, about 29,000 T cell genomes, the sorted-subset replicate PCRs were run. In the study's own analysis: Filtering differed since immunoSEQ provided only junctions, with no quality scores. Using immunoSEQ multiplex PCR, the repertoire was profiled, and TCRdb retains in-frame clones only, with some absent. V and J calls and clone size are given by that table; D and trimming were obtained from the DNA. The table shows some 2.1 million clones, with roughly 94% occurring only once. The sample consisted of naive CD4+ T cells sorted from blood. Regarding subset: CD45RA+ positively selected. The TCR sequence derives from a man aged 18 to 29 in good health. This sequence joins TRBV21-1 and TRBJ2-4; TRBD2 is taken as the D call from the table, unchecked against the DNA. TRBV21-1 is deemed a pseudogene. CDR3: CASSKGPGLAKNIQYF. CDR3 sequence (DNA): TGTGCCAGCAGCAAAGGCCCGGGTCTAGCCAAAAACATTCAGTACTTC.